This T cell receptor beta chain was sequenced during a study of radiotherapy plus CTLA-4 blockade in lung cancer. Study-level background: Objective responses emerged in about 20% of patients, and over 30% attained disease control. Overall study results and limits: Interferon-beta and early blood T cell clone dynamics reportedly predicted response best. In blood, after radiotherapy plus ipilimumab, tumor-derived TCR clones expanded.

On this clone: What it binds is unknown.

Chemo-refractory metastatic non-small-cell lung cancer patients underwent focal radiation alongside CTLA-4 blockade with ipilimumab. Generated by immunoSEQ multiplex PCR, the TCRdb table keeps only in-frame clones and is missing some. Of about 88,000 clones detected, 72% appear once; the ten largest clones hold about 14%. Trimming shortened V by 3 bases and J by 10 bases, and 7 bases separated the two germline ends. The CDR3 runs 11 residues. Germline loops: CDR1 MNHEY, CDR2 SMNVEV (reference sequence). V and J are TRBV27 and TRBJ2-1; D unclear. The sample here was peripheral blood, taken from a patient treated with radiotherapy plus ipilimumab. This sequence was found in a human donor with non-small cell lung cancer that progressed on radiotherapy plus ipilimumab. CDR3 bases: TGTGCCAGCAGTTTCTCGGACGAGCAGTTCTTC. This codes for CASSFSDEQFF.